Shown below are 11 T cell receptor beta chains from a single sample sequenced in a study of blood T cell repertoires in COVID-19. Measured with immunoSEQ multiplex PCR; TCRdb has only the in-frame clones, and not every one. The sample contains about 99,000 clones, less than 90% of which appear only once. What was sequenced was peripheral blood. These receptors were obtained from a man aged 70 or older with active or convalescent COVID-19.

The rearrangement links TRBV27 to TRBJ2-7; weak D call: TRBD2 (5 bases). Germline CDR1 MNHEY, CDR2 SMNVEV (reference sequence). V was pared by 10 bases and J by 1 base, with 14 bases between. There are 13 residues in the CDR3. This CDR3 reads CANRCRRSYEQYF. CDR3 in DNA: TGTGCCAATAGATGTAGGAGGTCCTACGAGCAGTACTTC.

This chain joins TRBV18 and TRBJ2-7, with a weak D call TRBD2 (5 bases). V lost 3 bases and J 6 bases, leaving 6 bases between the germline ends. CDR3 length equals 11 residues. Germline V gene data show CDR1 as KGHSH and CDR2 as LQKENI. The CDR3 sequence: CASSPEVEQYF. The CDR3 coding sequence is TGTGCCAGCTCACCGGAGGTCGAGCAGTACTTC.

J is TRBJ1-6 and V is TRBV7-2, with 10 bases fitting TRBD1. The CDR3 consists of 14 residues. Trimming took 5 bases from V and 14 from J; bases not matched to a gene: 9. CDR1 and CDR2 from the germline V gene are SGHTA and FQGNSA. CDR3: CASSRDRGIVTLHF. In DNA form, the CDR3 reads TGTGCCAGCAGCCGGGACAGGGGAATTGTCACCCTCCACTTT.

This chain uses TRBV6-5 with TRBJ1-1; D gene ambiguous. Germline V gene sequence: CDR1 MNHEY, CDR2 SVGAGI. The CDR3 consists of 14 residues. The V end was cut by 6 bases, the J end by 4 bases, with 15 bases between. The CDR3 loop reads CASSNPGGTTEAFF. In DNA, the CDR3 is TGTGCCAGCAGCAACCCGGGTGGCACCACTGAAGCTTTCTTT.

This clone has a single count. The V and J genes are TRBV29-1 and TRBJ2-5; 10 bases match TRBD1. Per germline, CDR1 SQVTM and CDR2 ANQGSEA. This CDR3 region has 13 residues. V was clipped by 6 bases and J by 3 bases; unmatched bases: 4. CDR3 in DNA: TGCAGCGTAGAGACAGGGGGCGAAGAGACCCAGTACTTC. Translation gives CSVETGGEETQYF.

The rearrangement uses TRBV3-1 (or the pseudogene TRBV3-2) and TRBJ2-3; 7 bases match TRBD2. CDR1 and CDR2 (germline): LGHDT, YNNKEL (reference sequence). The length of the CDR3 is 15 residues. V shed 5 bases and J 4 bases; nucleotides not matched to a gene: 9. The CDR3 DNA is TGTGCCAGCAGCGTCCCTAGCGGAACCGCAGATACGCAGTATTTT. This translates into CASSVPSGTADTQYF.

The V call is TRBV6-5, the J call TRBJ1-5, with a weak D call TRBD1 (5 bases). Germline V lookup: CDR1 MNHEY, CDR2 SVGAGI. The CDR3 runs 14 residues. The V end was cut by 2 bases, the J end by 7 bases, with 12 bases between. CDR3 DNA sequence: TGTGCCAGCAGTTACCGGGTTAGGGGACAGCCCCAGCATTTT. Its translation: CASSYRVRGQPQHF.

This clone showed up just a few times. One end of the junction does not line up with germline, which may come from a read error. The gene calls are TRBV7-9 and TRBJ1-1, with a possible D match to TRBD1 (5 bases). The germline V gene has CDR1 SEHNR and CDR2 FQNEAQ (reference sequence). CDR3 size: 11 residues. In nucleotides, the CDR3 is TGTGCCAGCAGCCTCGGGCAGACAGCTTTGTTT. Its protein is CASSLGQTALF.

This clone was picked up a small number of times. CDR3 in amino acids: CASSIGRGTEAFF. CDR3 nucleotides: TGTGCCAGTAGTATTGGGAGAGGCACTGAAGCTTTCTTT. The rearrangement links TRBV19 to TRBJ1-1; D call uncertain. CDR1 is LNHDA and CDR2 is SQIVND in the germline V gene (reference sequence). V was trimmed by 3 bases and J by 4 bases, leaving 9 bases between them. The CDR3 length is 13 residues. The variable domain in full, completed from reference TRBV19 and TRBJ1-1, reads DGGITQSPKYLFRKEGQNVTLSCEQNLNHDAMYWYRQDPGQGLRLIYYSQIVNDFQKGDIAEGYSVSREKKESFPLTVTSAQKNPTAFYLCASSIGRGTEAFFGQGTRLTVV.

V and J are TRBV6-6 and TRBJ2-7, with 13 bases aligning to TRBD2. CDR3 length: 17 residues. Per germline, CDR1 MNHNY and CDR2 SVGAGI (reference sequence). The V and J ends lost 5 bases and 0 bases, in that order; junction bases with no gene match: 7. This CDR3 reads CASSRLAGGSDSYEQYF. The DNA of the CDR3 is TGTGCCAGCAGTCGACTAGCGGGGGGATCCGACTCCTACGAGCAGTACTTC.

The J gene is TRBJ1-3, the V gene TRBV6-5; D unclear. Germline V gene sequence: CDR1 MNHEY, CDR2 SVGAGI. CDR3 length: 11 residues. V lost 4 bases to trimming and J lost 9 bases, with 7 bases between them. CDR3 nucleotides: TGTGCCAGCAGTTCCCGGGGCACCATATATTTT. Protein product: CASSSRGTIYF.